What follows is one T cell receptor (beta chain) and its context. The sample comes from a study of blood T cell repertoires in COVID-19. As for the study in general: In each case, the material was cDNA or gDNA derived from T cells, B-cell-depleted T cells, or PBMCs.

Authors' analysis steps: Estimation of nucleated cell counts relied on the amplification of reference gene primers. Profiled with immunoSEQ multiplex PCR; TCRdb holds only in-frame clones, not every one. V and J calls and clone size are copied from that table; D and trimming were computed from the DNA. The table lists 200,000 to 250,000 clones, 85% to 90% of them singletons. The length of the CDR3 is 11 residues. Germline CDR1 MNHEY, CDR2 SVGAGI. The V end was cut by 6 bases, the J end by 5 bases, with 5 bases between. The receptor's source is a woman in her sixties or seventies with active or convalescent COVID-19. V is TRBV6-5 and J is TRBJ1-5, with a possible D match to TRBD1 (5 bases). The material sequenced was peripheral blood. CDR3 sequence: CASRQDQPQHF. As DNA, the CDR3 is TGTGCCAGCAGACAGGATCAGCCCCAGCATTTT.